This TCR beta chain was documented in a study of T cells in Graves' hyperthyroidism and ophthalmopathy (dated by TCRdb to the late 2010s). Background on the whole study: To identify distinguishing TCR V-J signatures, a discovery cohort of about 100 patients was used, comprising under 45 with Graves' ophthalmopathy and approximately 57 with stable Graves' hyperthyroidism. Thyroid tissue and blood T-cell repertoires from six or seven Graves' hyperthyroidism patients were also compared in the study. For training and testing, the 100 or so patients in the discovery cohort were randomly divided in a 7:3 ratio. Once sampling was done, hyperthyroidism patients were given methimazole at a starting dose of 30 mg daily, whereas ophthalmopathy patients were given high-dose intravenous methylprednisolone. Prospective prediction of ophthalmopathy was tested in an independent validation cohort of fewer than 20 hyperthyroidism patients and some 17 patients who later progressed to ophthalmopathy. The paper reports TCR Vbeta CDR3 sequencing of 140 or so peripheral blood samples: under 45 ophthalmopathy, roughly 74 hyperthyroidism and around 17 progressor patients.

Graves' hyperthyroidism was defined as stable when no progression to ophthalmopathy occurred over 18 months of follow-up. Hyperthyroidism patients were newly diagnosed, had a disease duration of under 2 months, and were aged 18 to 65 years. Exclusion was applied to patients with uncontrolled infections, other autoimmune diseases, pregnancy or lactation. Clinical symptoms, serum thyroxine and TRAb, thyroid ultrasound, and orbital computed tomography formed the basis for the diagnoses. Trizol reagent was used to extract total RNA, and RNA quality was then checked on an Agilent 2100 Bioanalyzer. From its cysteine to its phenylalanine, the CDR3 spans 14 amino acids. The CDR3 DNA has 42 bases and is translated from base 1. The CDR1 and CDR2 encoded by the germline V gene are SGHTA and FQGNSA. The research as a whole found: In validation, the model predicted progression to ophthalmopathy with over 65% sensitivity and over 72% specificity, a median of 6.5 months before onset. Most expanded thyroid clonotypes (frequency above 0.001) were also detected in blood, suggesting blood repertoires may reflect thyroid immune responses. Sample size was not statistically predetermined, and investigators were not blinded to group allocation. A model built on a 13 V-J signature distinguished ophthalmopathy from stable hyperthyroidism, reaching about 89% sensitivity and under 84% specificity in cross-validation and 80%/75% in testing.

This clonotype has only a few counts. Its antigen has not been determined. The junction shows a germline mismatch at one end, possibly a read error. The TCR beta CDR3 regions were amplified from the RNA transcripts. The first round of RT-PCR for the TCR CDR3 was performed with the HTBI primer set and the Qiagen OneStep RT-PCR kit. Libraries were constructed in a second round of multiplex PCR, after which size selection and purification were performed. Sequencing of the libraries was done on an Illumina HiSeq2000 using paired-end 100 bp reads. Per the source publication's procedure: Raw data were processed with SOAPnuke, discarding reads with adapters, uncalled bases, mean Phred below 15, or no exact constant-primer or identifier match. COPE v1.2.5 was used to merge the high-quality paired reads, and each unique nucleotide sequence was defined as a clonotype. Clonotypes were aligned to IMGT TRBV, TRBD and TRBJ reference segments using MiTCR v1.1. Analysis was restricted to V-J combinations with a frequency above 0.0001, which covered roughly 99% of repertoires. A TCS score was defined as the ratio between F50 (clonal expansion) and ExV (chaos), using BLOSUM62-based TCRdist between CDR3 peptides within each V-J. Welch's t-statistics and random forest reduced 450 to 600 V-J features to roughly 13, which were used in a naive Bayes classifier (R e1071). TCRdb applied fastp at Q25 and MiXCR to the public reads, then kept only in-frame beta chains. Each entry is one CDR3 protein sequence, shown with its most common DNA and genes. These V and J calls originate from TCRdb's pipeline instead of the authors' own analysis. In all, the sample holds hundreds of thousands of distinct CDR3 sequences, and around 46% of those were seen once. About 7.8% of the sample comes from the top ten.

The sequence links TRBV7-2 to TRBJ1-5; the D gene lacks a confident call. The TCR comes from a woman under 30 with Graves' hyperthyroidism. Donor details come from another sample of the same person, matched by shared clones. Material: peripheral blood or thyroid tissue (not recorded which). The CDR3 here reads CASSPLGSNQPQHF. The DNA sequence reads TGCGCCAGCAGCCCGCTTGGGAGCAATCAGCCCCAGCATTTT.